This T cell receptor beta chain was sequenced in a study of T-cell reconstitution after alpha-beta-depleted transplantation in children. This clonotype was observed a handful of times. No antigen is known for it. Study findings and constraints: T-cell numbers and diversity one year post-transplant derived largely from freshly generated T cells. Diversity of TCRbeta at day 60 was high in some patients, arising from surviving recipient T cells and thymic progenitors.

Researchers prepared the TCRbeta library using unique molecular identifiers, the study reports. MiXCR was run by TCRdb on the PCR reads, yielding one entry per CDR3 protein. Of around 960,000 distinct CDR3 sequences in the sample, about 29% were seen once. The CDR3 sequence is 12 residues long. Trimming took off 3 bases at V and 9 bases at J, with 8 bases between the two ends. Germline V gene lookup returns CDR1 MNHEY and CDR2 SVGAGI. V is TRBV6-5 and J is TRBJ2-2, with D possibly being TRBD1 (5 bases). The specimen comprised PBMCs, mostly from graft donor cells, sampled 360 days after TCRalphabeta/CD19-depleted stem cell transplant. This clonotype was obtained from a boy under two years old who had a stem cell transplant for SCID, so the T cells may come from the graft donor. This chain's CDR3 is CASSYLDRELFF. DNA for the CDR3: TGTGCCAGCAGTTATCTGGACAGGGAGCTGTTTTTT.